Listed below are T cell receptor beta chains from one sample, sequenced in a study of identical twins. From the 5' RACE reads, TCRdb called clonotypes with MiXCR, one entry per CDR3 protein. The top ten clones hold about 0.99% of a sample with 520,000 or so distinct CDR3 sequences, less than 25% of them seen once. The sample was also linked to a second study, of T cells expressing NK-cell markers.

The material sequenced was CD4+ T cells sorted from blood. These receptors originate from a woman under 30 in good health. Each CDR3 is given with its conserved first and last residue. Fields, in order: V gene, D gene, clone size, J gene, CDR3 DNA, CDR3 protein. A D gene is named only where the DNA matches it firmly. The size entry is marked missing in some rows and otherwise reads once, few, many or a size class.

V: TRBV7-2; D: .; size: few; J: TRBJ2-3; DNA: TGTGCCAGCAGCTCGCATGGGGTCGATACGCAGTATTTT; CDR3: CASSSHGVDTQYF
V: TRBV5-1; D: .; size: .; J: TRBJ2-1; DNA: TGCGCCAGCAGCTTGATCAAGGGGGGAGGTGAGCAGTTCTTC; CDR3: CASSLIKGGGEQFF
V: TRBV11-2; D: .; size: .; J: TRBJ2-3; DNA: TGTGCCAGCAGCTCAATTCGTCACGGTGAAGATACGCAGTATTTT; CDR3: CASSSIRHGEDTQYF
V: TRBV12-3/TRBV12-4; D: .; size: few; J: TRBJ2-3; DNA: TGTGCCAGCAGTTTTCTTAAATCCACAGATACGCAGTATTTT; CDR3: CASSFLKSTDTQYF
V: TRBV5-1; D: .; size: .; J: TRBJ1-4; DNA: TGCGCCAGCAGCCCCGGAGACGACGGAAATGAAAAACTGTTTTTT; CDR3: CASSPGDDGNEKLFF
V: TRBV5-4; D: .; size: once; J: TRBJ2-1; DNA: TGTGCCAGCAGCTTGGAGGGGGGAGGGGAGGAGCAGTTCTTC; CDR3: CASSLEGGGEEQFF
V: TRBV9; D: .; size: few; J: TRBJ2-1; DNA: TGTGCCAGCAGTCGGACTGGAGAAAACAATGAGCAGTTCTTC; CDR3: CASSRTGENNEQFF
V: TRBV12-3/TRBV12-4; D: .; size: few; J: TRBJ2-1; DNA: TGTGCCAGTACGACACGAAACTCCTACAATGAGCAGTTCTTC; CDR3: CASTTRNSYNEQFF
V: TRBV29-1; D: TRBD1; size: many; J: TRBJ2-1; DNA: TGCAGCACACACTTTCAGGGGGCCGGGAATGAGCAGTTCTTC; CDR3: CSTHFQGAGNEQFF
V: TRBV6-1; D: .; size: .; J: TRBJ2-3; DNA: TGTGCCAGCAGTCGCGACTACCGCGATACGCAGTATTTT; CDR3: CASSRDYRDTQYF
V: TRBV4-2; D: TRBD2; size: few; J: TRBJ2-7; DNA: TGTGCCAGCAGCCAAGCAGGGACTAGCTCTTACGAGCAGTACTTC; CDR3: CASSQAGTSSYEQYF
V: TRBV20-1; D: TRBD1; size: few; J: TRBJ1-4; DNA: TGCAGTGCCCGGACAGGAGCTAATGAAAAACTGTTTTTT; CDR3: CSARTGANEKLFF
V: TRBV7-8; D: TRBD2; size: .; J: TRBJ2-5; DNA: TGTGCCAGCAGGGAGGGGAGCGCCAGGACTAGCGGGAGATCGGAGACCCAGTACTTC; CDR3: CASREGSARTSGRSETQYF
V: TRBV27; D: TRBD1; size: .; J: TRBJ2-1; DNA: TGTGCCAGCACGGACAGGGGAAGCTACAATGAGCAGTTCTTC; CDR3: CASTDRGSYNEQFF
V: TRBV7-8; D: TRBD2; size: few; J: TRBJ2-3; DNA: TGTGCCAGCAGCTTGGGCGGGAGTCTAGGAGATACGCAGTATTTT; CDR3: CASSLGGSLGDTQYF
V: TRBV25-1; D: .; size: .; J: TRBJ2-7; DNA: TGTGCCAGCTCAACAGGGACTTCCTACGAGCAGTACTTC; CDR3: CASSTGTSYEQYF
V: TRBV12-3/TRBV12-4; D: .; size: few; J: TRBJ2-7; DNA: TGTGCCAGCAGTTTGGGGGGGCGGGTCGAGCAGTACTTC; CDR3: CASSLGGRVEQYF
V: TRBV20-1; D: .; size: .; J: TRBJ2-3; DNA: TGCAGTGCTAGCGTGACTACCCGACCAGATACGCAGTATTTT; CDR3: CSASVTTRPDTQYF
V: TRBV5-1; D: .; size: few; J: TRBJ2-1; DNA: TGCGCCAGCAGAAAGAATAATGAGCAGTTCTTC; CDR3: CASRKNNEQFF
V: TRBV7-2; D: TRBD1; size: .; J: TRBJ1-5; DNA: TGTGCCAGCAGCCCCTTTAGGGTACAGGGGATTCAGCCCCAGCATTTT; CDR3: CASSPFRVQGIQPQHF
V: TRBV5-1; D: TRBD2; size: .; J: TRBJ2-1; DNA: TGCGCCAGCAGCCGGATGGTCGCGGGGGGGAACAATGAGCAGTTCTTC; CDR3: CASSRMVAGGNNEQFF
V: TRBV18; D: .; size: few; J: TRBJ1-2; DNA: TGTGCCAGCTCAGCTCCGGGGGCCGCGAGCTATGGCTACACCTTC; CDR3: CASSAPGAASYGYTF
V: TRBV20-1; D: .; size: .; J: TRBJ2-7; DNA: TGCAGTGCTAGGAGGGCGGAGCCCTACGAGCAGTACTTC; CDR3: CSARRAEPYEQYF
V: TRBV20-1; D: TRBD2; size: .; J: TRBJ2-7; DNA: TGCAGTGCTAGGAAGCCCTCCGGGACTAGTTCCTACGAGCAGTACTTC; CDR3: CSARKPSGTSSYEQYF
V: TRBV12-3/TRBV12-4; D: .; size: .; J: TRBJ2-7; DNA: TGTGCCAGCAGCCTGAAGGGATCGTCATCTTACGAGCAGTACTTC; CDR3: CASSLKGSSSYEQYF
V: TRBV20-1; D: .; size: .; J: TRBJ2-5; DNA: TGCAGTGCTCCCCCGCCGGGTGTACTGGAGACCCAGTACTTC; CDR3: CSAPPPGVLETQYF
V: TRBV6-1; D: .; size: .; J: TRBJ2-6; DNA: TGTGCCAGCAAAATTTGGGGGGCTGGGGCCAACGTCCTGACTTTC; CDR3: CASKIWGAGANVLTF
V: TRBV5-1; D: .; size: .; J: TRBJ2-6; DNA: TGCGCCAGCAGCTCGACAGGACTTATAGCCAACGTCCTGACTTTC; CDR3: CASSSTGLIANVLTF
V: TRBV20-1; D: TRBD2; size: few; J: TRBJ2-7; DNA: TGCAGTGCTAGAGATTTGGCGGGAGGGACGGGGGAGCAGTACTTC; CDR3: CSARDLAGGTGEQYF
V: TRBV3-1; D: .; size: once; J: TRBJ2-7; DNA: TGTGCCAGCAGCCAAGAGTACAGCTCCTACGAGCAGTACTTC; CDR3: CASSQEYSSYEQYF
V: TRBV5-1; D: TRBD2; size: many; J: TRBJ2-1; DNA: TGCGCCAGCAGGTTGGAGGGAGGGAATGAGCAGTTCTTC; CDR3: CASRLEGGNEQFF
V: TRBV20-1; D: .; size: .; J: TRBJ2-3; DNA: TGCAGTACTGACGGGCCCACAGATACGCAGTATTTT; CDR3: CSTDGPTDTQYF
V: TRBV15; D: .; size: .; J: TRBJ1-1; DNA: TGTGCCACCAGCCTTCGACAGCGCACAGATATGAACACTGAAGCTTTCTTT; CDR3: CATSLRQRTDMNTEAFF
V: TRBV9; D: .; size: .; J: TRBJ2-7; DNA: TGTGCCAGCAGCGTAGACGAGCGGCACTACGAGCAGTACTTC; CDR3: CASSVDERHYEQYF
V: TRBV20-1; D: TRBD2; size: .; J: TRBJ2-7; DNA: TGCAGTGCGGCCGGGGGGGGGATTACCTACGAGCAGTACTTC; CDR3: CSAAGGGITYEQYF
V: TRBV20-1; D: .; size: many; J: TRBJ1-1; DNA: TGCAGTGCTAGAGATCCCGGGAACACTGAAGCTTTCTTT; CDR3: CSARDPGNTEAFF
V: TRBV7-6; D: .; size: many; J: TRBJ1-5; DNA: TGTGCCAGCAGCTTAGCGCCCGGGGTGGTGGATCAGCCCCAGCATTTT; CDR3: CASSLAPGVVDQPQHF
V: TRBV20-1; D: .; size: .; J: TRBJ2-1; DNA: TGCAGTGCTAGAAAACACGGGGGCTCCTACAATGAGCAGTTCTTC; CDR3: CSARKHGGSYNEQFF
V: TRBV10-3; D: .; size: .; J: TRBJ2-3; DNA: TGTGCCATCAGTGCAGCGGCTGGCACAGATACGCAGTATTTT; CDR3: CAISAAAGTDTQYF
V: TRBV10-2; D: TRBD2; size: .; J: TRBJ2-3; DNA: TGCGCCAGCAGGAGACTAGCGGATCTCACAGATACGCAGTATTTT; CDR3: CASRRLADLTDTQYF
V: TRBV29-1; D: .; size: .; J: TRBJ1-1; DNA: TGCAGCGTTGAGCTAGGGGAAGGGACTGAAGCTTTCTTT; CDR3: CSVELGEGTEAFF
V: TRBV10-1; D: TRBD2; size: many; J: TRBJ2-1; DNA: TGCGCCAGCAGTGGAAATTTGGGAGGGAACAATGAGCAGTTCTTC; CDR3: CASSGNLGGNNEQFF
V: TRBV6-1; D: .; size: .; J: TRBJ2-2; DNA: TGTGCCAGCACCAGGGAGTTTGTTACCGGGGAGCTGTTTTTT; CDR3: CASTREFVTGELFF